A single T cell receptor beta chain is shown here with its context. The data were taken from a study of blood T cell repertoires in COVID-19. About the study: Sites across the United States, Italy and Spain contributed samples from acute and convalescent COVID-19. T cells, B-cell-depleted T cells, or PBMCs supplied cDNA or gDNA.

Here immunoSEQ multiplex PCR was the method, and the copy in TCRdb shows in-frame clones only, minus some. The sample lists over 85,000 clones, around 87% occurring once. V gave up 6 bases and J gave up 4 bases; unmatched junction bases: 7. The CDR3 has 14 amino acids. Germline loops: CDR1 MNHEY, CDR2 SMNVEV (reference sequence). Material for sequencing was peripheral blood. The source is a human donor in a cohort sampled during active COVID-19. The chain joins TRBV27 to TRBJ1-2, with 8 bases lining up with TRBD1. The CDR3 loop reads CASRPGQDGYGYTF. The CDR3 DNA is TGTGCCAGCAGGCCGGGACAGGATGGCTATGGCTACACCTTC.